A single sample gave rise to the 24 T cell receptor beta chains below, sequenced in a study of shared clonotypes between healthy human individuals. Clones were read by immunoSEQ multiplex PCR, and TCRdb kept only the in-frame ones, dropping some. The sample includes 2 million or so clones, 90% to 95% seen only once; the top ten take 0.1% to 0.15%. The sample comprised naive CD4+ T cells sorted from blood. As for subset: CD45RA+ positively selected. Receptor source: a young man in good health.

This chain connects TRBV5-1 to TRBJ2-2, with 8 positions matching TRBD2. The germline V gene encodes CDR1 SGHRS and CDR2 YFSETQ. V gave up 0 bases and J gave up 0 bases; unmatched junction bases: 13. This CDR3 is 20 amino acids long. The CDR3 coding sequence is TGCGCCAGCAGCTTGGCCGGGAGGGTAGCTGCCCTTCCGAACACCGGGGAGCTGTTTTTT. Amino acids: CASSLAGRVAALPNTGELFF.

V usage is TRBV6-1 and J usage is TRBJ1-4, with TRBD1 matching over 10 bases. J was trimmed by 8 bases and V by 6 bases; bases with no gene match: 6. Per germline, CDR1 MNHNS and CDR2 SASEGT. The CDR3 has 14 amino acids. The CDR3 sequence: CASRLTGGGEKLFF. In DNA form, the CDR3 reads TGTGCCAGCAGGTTGACAGGGGGCGGCGAAAAACTGTTTTTT.

The chain has TRBV25-1 and TRBJ2-7, with 8 bases identical to TRBD1. V shed 6 bases, J shed 3 bases, and the junction held 7 bases outside the gene matches. In germline, CDR1 is MGHDK, CDR2 SYGVNS. The CDR3 is made up of 14 amino acids. The CDR3 bases are TGTGCCAGCAGCCCCGCGGGACAGGTCTACGAGCAGTACTTC. It specifies CASSPAGQVYEQYF.

This rearrangement joins TRBV7-2 to TRBJ1-5; D gene unclear. CDR3 length equals 14 residues. CDR1 and CDR2 from the germline V gene are SGHTA and FQGNSA. Trimming took off 2 bases at V and 6 bases at J, with 11 bases between the two ends. The CDR3 is CASSLYSDGQPQHF. The CDR3 nucleotides are TGTGCCAGCAGCTTATACTCGGACGGTCAGCCCCAGCATTTT. The variable domain in full, completed from reference TRBV7-2 and TRBJ1-5, reads GAGVSQSPSNKVTEKGKDVELRCDPISGHTALYWYRQSLGQGLEFLIYFQGNSAPDKSGLPSDRFSAERTGGSVSTLTIQRTQQEDSAVYLCASSLYSDGQPQHFGDGTRLSIL.

The V gene is TRBV4-1, the J gene TRBJ2-7; D unclear. The V and J ends lost 2 bases and 7 bases respectively, with 18 bases between them. The CDR3 runs to 15 residues. Germline CDR1 is MGHRA and CDR2 is YSYEKL. CDR3 coding DNA: TGCGCCAGCAGCCAATGGAAGGCCCCTAGGGATGAGCAGTACTTC. Its protein product is CASSQWKAPRDEQYF.

This chain joins TRBV18 and TRBJ1-2; tentatively, D is TRBD1 (5 bases). CDR3 size: 13 residues. Trimming took 4 bases from V and 2 from J, leaving 8 bases between them. The germline V gene has CDR1 KGHSH and CDR2 LQKENI. The CDR3 spells CASSQGTNYGYTF. In DNA form, the CDR3 reads TGTGCCAGCTCACAAGGGACCAACTATGGCTACACCTTC.

The gene calls are TRBV25-1 and TRBJ2-2; D ambiguous. The CDR3 contains 13 residues. V was shortened by 6 bases and J by 4 bases, with 9 bases between the two germline ends. Germline V gives CDR1 MGHDK, CDR2 SYGVNS. CDR3 nucleotides: TGTGCCAGCAGATCTAGGGCCACCGGGGAGCTGTTTTTT. It yields the protein CASRSRATGELFF.

V usage is TRBV29-1 and J usage is TRBJ1-5; no clear D gene. The CDR3 contains 13 residues. CDR1 SQVTM and CDR2 ANQGSEA come from the germline V gene. Trimming removed 5 bases at V and 3 bases at J, with 11 bases between. The CDR3 nucleotides read TGCAGCGTTTCTCAAGACCCCAATCAGCCCCAGCATTTT. This encodes CSVSQDPNQPQHF.

The chain carries TRBV2 and TRBJ2-5; possibly TRBD1 for D (6 bases). This CDR3 comprises 13 residues. Germline loops: CDR1 SNHLY, CDR2 FYNNEI. Trimming removed 5 bases at V and 3 bases at J, with 10 bases between. CDR3 in DNA: TGTGCCAGCAGTCGGGACACCGAAGAGACCCAGTACTTC. This sequence encodes CASSRDTEETQYF. The complete variable domain, with remaining parts taken from reference TRBV2 and TRBJ2-5, reads EPEVTQTPSHQVTQMGQEVILRCVPISNHLYFYWYRQILGQKVEFLVSFYNNEISEKSEIFDDQFSVERPDGSNFTLKIRSTKLEDSAMYFCASSRDTEETQYFGPGTRLLVL.

The CDR3, as DNA: TGCGCCAGCAGCCGAAGCGGGGGGGAGACCCAGTACTTC. This codes for CASSRSGGETQYF. The chain joins TRBV5-1 to TRBJ2-5; TRBD2 matches 9 bases. The germline V gene encodes CDR1 SGHRS and CDR2 YFSETQ. The CDR3 sequence is 13 residues long. J gave up 5 bases and V 4 bases, and 3 bases lay outside the gene matches.

This clone was detected once. The chain joins TRBV5-1 to TRBJ2-3; 9 bases agree with TRBD1. There are 13 residues in the CDR3. Germline lookup yields CDR1 SGHRS and CDR2 YFSETQ. Trimming removed 5 bases from V and 6 bases from J; junction bases left unmatched: 4. The CDR3 sequence: CASSRTGADTQYF. CDR3 sequence (DNA): TGCGCCAGCAGTAGGACAGGGGCGGATACGCAGTATTTT.

A remark on this clone: The sample holds other DNA sequences that translate to the same CDR3. The chain carries TRBV19 and TRBJ2-2; no clear D gene. Germline V lookup: CDR1 LNHDA, CDR2 SQIVND (reference sequence). The CDR3 runs 14 residues. Between the trimmed V and J ends, which lost 2 bases and 1 base, there was a span of 5 bases. CDR3 loop: CASSITGNTGELFF. The CDR3 DNA follows: TGTGCCAGTAGTATAACGGGGAACACCGGGGAGCTGTTTTTT.

This clone was counted a single time. CDR3 DNA sequence: TGTGCCAGCAGCCAAGCGGCTAGCGGGAGGGAGACCCAGTACTTC. Its translation: CASSQAASGRETQYF. The rearrangement uses TRBV14 and TRBJ2-5, with TRBD2 identical over 11 bases. The CDR3 is 15 residues long. Looked up from germline, CDR1 is SGHDN and CDR2 is FVKESK. Trimming took 1 base from V and 5 from J; bases not matched to a gene: 3.

A single count supports this clone. The CDR3 DNA reads as TGTGCCAGCAGTGAATTTGCTGGGACAGGGAGGTTCCAAGAGACCCAGTACTTC. Translation gives CASSEFAGTGRFQETQYF. The chain has TRBV25-1 and TRBJ2-5; the match to TRBD1 covers 9 bases. CDR3 length: 18 amino acids. Germline V lookup: CDR1 MGHDK, CDR2 SYGVNS. Trimming removed 1 base from V and 1 base from J; junction bases left unmatched: 10. The variable domain in full, with the rest retrieved from reference TRBV25-1 and TRBJ2-5, is EADIYQTPRYLVIGTGKKITLECSQTMGHDKMYWYQQDPGMELHLIHYSYGVNSTEKGDLSSESTVSRIRTEHFPLTLESARPSHTSQYLCASSEFAGTGRFQETQYFGPGTRLLVL.

The CDR3 region is CASSYSGQGAIEQYF. CDR3 in DNA: TGTGCCAGCAGTTACTCGGGACAGGGGGCTATCGAGCAGTACTTC. This rearrangement joins TRBV6-5 to TRBJ2-7, with 12 bases matching TRBD1. Trimming removed 0 bases from V and 6 bases from J; junction bases left unmatched: 3. Germline CDR1 and CDR2: MNHEY and SVGAGI. The CDR3 consists of 15 residues.

Details on this clone: Other nucleotide sequences in the sample specify the same CDR3. The genes are TRBV11-2 and TRBJ2-3; TRBD2 aligns across 8 bases. The germline V gene encodes CDR1 SGHAT and CDR2 FQNNGV. The ends lost 6 bases at V and 2 bases at J; junction bases unmatched: 4. The CDR3 covers 14 residues. In nucleotides, the CDR3 is TGTGCCAGCAGTCTAGCGGGCCTCACAGATACGCAGTATTTT. It yields the protein CASSLAGLTDTQYF.

This clone showed up just once. One base away lies a much larger clone, so this may be a sequencing read error. Other DNA sequences in the sample encode the same CDR3. The V call is TRBV30, the J call TRBJ1-2; D not resolved. The CDR3 runs to 11 residues. Trimming cost V 1 base and J 8 bases, with 8 bases left between them. Germline V lookup: CDR1 GTSNPN, CDR2 SVGIG (reference sequence). The CDR3: CAWSGGIGYTF. Written as DNA, the CDR3 is TGTGCCTGGAGTGGAGGGATCGGCTACACCTTC.

The rearrangement uses TRBV5-1 and TRBJ1-2; tentative D call: TRBD1 (6 bases). Looked up from germline, CDR1 is SGHRS and CDR2 is YFSETQ. Trimming stripped 0 bases from V and 6 bases from J, with 15 bases between. CDR3 length equals 15 residues. CDR3 bases: TGCGCCAGCAGCTTGGTTTGGGGAACAGGGCATGGCTACACCTTC. Translating gives CASSLVWGTGHGYTF.

V and J are TRBV2 and TRBJ2-7; D may correspond to TRBD1 or TRBD2 (5 bases each). The V gene lost 7 bases and the J gene lost 5 bases, with 12 bases spanning the gap. The germline V gene has CDR1 SNHLY and CDR2 FYNNEI. CDR3 size: 12 residues. The CDR3 DNA sequence: TGTGCCAGCACGGTTGGGACCCACGAGCAGTACTTC. Its translation: CASTVGTHEQYF.

The chain has TRBV7-9 and TRBJ2-2; tentatively, D is TRBD2 (6 bases). The germline V and J ends were trimmed by 7 bases and 1 base, with 19 bases remaining between them. Germline V gene data show CDR1 as SEHNR and CDR2 as FQNEAQ (reference sequence). The CDR3 consists of 17 residues. The CDR3: CASIPTEAGRNTGELFF. The CDR3, as DNA: TGTGCCAGCATCCCCACAGAGGCGGGGAGGAACACCGGGGAGCTGTTTTTT.

The chain carries TRBV18 and TRBJ1-2, with 8 nucleotides matching TRBD1. CDR1 is KGHSH and CDR2 is LQKENI in the germline V gene. V lost 3 bases to trimming and J lost 9 bases; unmatched junction nucleotides: 9. The CDR3 has 14 amino acids. The CDR3 DNA follows: TGTGCCAGCTCACCGATCCCGGGACAGGCAAGCTACACCTTC. This gives the protein CASSPIPGQASYTF.

The chain couples TRBV7-9 to TRBJ2-7, with TRBD2 matching 8 bases. V lost 3 bases to trimming and J lost 2 bases; unmatched junction nucleotides: 9. The length of the CDR3 is 16 residues. CDR1 and CDR2 from the germline V gene are SEHNR and FQNEAQ (reference sequence). For the CDR3, the DNA is TGTGCCAGCAGCTTTCTGGGACTAGGAAGTACCTACGAGCAGTACTTC. Amino acids: CASSFLGLGSTYEQYF.

CDR3 region: CSVAPGQDTDTQYF. The DNA of the CDR3 is TGCAGCGTGGCCCCGGGACAGGACACAGATACGCAGTATTTT. This chain connects TRBV29-1 to TRBJ2-3; TRBD1 aligns across 8 bases. Trimming removed 6 bases from V and 2 bases from J; junction bases left unmatched: 7. The germline V gene encodes CDR1 SQVTM and CDR2 ANQGSEA. The CDR3 covers 14 residues.

This rearrangement joins TRBV4-1 to TRBJ1-4, with 8 nucleotides matching TRBD1. Germline trimming cut 3 bases from V and 8 bases from J; bases unmatched to any gene: 8. CDR1 and CDR2 (germline): MGHRA, YSYEKL. This CDR3 comprises 15 residues. The CDR3 DNA follows: TGCGCCAGCAGCCACGGACAGGGAGGATTCGAAAAACTGTTTTTT. Amino acids: CASSHGQGGFEKLFF.